These 30 T cell receptor delta chains came from one sample sequenced in a study of gamma-delta chains in newborns, infants, children. TCRdb reprocessed the reads through CATT. There are around 5,000 delta-chain clones in the sample; under 0.5% occur only once, and 14% lies in the top ten. Sequenced material: blood. The source is a child who was a newborn, infant or young child, either healthy, febrile or measles-vaccinated (not recorded which).

Comment on this clone: The protein given by TCRdb reflects a much larger clone and differs at residue 5 from this DNA's translation, likely from a read error; the protein shown is the DNA's translation. V gene TRDV2 combines with J gene TRDJ3; the D gene is possibly TRDD3 (5 bases). The CDR3 runs 17 residues. The germline gives CDR1 GEAIGNYY, CDR2 EKD. V was trimmed by 2 bases and J by 1 base, leaving 11 bases between them. The CDR3 sequence: CACDIGGSSWDTRQMFF. CDR3 DNA: TGTGCCTGTGACATCGGGGGCTCATCCTGGGACACCCGACAGATGTTTTTC.

A remark on this clone: This may arise from a read error, as a much more abundant clone is one base away. Other DNA variants within this sample encode the same CDR3. The chain combines TRDV2 with TRDJ1; 8 nucleotides agree with TRDD3. V trimming: 0 bases; J trimming: 0 bases; junction bases outside the gene matches: 8. The germline V gene encodes CDR1 GEAIGNYY and CDR2 EKD. This CDR3 is built from 17 residues. CDR3 nucleotides: TGTGCCTGTGACACCGTGTGGGGGATGCCGTACACCGATAAACTCATCTTT. Translation gives CACDTVWGMPYTDKLIF.

This clone has just a few counts. A read error may be the cause here, since a much bigger clone is one base away. The sample contains more than one DNA sequence encoding this CDR3. The chain carries TRDV2 and TRDJ3; TRDD3 matches at 9 bases. Germline V gene lookup returns CDR1 GEAIGNYY and CDR2 EKD. The CDR3 runs to 16 residues. CDR3 loop: CACDTWGIWDTRQMFF. In DNA form, the CDR3 reads TGTGCCTGCGACACCTGGGGGATTTGGGACACCCGACAGATGTTTTTC.

This clone showed up just a few times. TCRdb's listed protein matches a much larger clone and diverges from this DNA's translation at residue 16, likely through a read error; the protein shown comes from the DNA. The gene calls are TRDV2 and TRDJ3, with 9 bases lining up with TRDD3. Germline assignment: CDR1 GEAIGNYY and CDR2 EKD. This CDR3 is built from 19 residues. In DNA, the CDR3 is TGTGCCTGTGACACCGTACTGGGGGACCTCTCCTGGGACACCCGACGGATGTTTTTC. Translating gives CACDTVLGDLSWDTRRMFF.

Turning to this clone: This likely came from a read error, as a far larger clone is one base away. Other DNA sequences of this sample code for an identical CDR3. V is TRDV2 and J is TRDJ3, with D tentatively TRDD3 (5 bases). Germline CDR1 reads GEAIGNYY; CDR2 reads EKD. This CDR3 has 15 amino acids. The CDR3 DNA is TGTGCCTGCGACACTGGCTCCTGGGACACCCGACAGATGTTTTTC. It translates to CACDTGSWDTRQMFF.

A note on this clone: A read error may explain this, as a much larger clone is one base away. V usage is TRDV2 and J usage is TRDJ3; 9 nucleotides match TRDD3. This CDR3 is 20 amino acids long. The V segment lost 0 bases and the J segment 0 bases; nucleotides outside the gene matches: 8. Germline-derived CDR1 and CDR2 are GEAIGNYY and EKD. Written as DNA, the CDR3 is TGTGCCTGTGACACCGTGGGGACTGGGGGACACTCCTGGGACACCCGACAGATGTTTTTC. Translated, it gives CACDTVGTGGHSWDTRQMFF.

This clone has a handful of counts. The amino acid sequence in TCRdb belongs to a much larger clone and departs from this DNA's translation at residue 14, likely a sequencing read error; the sequence shown is translated from the DNA. The genes are TRDV2 and TRDJ3, with TRDD3 identical over 11 bases. CDR3 length: 17 residues. Germline V gene sequence: CDR1 GEAIGNYY, CDR2 EKD. The CDR3 loop reads CACDTGGYSWDTRRMFF. DNA of the CDR3: TGTGCCTGTGATACTGGGGGATATTCCTGGGACACCCGACGGATGTTTTTC.

This clone showed up just a few times. The protein held in TCRdb is that of a much larger clone and does not match this DNA's translation at residue 11, likely because of a read error; the protein shown is translated from the DNA. The chain's CDR3 is CACDTWGYSWGTRQMFF. CDR3 DNA sequence: TGTGCCTGTGACACCTGGGGATACTCCTGGGGCACCCGACAGATGTTTTTC. The chain links TRDV2 to TRDJ3; 8 nucleotides agree with TRDD3. Germline-derived CDR1 and CDR2 are GEAIGNYY and EKD. CDR3 length: 17 amino acids.

To note about this clone: A read error may be the cause here, since a much bigger clone is one base away. The identical CDR3 is also encoded by other nucleotide sequences in the sample. The CDR3 bases are TGTGCCTGTGACCCGTTACAGATACTGGGGGATTCCCTGACAGCACAACTCTTCTTT. Amino acid sequence: CACDPLQILGDSLTAQLFF. The V gene is TRDV2, the J gene TRDJ2, with 10 bases lining up with TRDD3. Trimming removed 3 bases from V and 3 bases from J; junction bases left unmatched: 15. The CDR3 runs 19 residues. CDR1 is GEAIGNYY, CDR2 EKD, per germline.

Concerning this clone: It is likely a read error: a sequence one base away is far more abundant. Other DNA sequences from this sample encode an identical CDR3 as well. The rearrangement uses TRDV2 and TRDJ3, with a weak D call TRDD3 (5 bases). The CDR3 extends over 16 amino acids. The V gene's germline CDR1 is GEAIGNYY and CDR2 EKD. DNA of the CDR3: TGTGCCTGTGACTATGGGATCTCCTGGGACACCCGACAGATGTTTTTT. Translated, it gives CACDYGISWDTRQMFF.

Concerning this clone itself: This may stem from a read error, because a much larger clone lies one nucleotide away. The gene calls are TRDV2 and TRDJ3, with a tentative D call TRDD3 (6 bases). Trimming pared 3 bases from V and 4 bases from J, leaving 24 bases between. From germline, CDR1 is GEAIGNYY and CDR2 EKD. This CDR3 has 20 amino acids. This CDR3 reads CACDALGNIGGKWDTRQMFF. CDR3 sequence (DNA): TGTGCCTGTGACGCCCTGGGGAATATCGGGGGGAAATGGGACACCCGACAGATGTTTTTC.

This clone was found a few times. This may be a read error, as it is one base from a much larger clone. Other DNA variants within this sample encode the same CDR3. The CDR3 nucleotides are TGTGCCTGTGACCTACTGGGGGATACGCGCACCGATAAACTAATCTTT. Protein sequence: CACDLLGDTRTDKLIF. This chain joins TRDV2 and TRDJ1; 13 bases align to TRDD3. The CDR3 totals 16 residues. Germline values: CDR1 GEAIGNYY, CDR2 EKD.

About this clone itself: One base separates it from a far larger clone, so it is likely a read error. This CDR3 is also generated by other DNA sequences in the sample. The V gene is TRDV2, the J gene TRDJ3, with TRDD3 matching 7 bases. The CDR3 contains 17 residues. Germline CDR1 GEAIGNYY, CDR2 EKD. The CDR3 sequence is CACDPTGESWDTRQMFF. The CDR3 region has the DNA TGTGCCTGTGACCCCACTGGGGAGTCCTGGGACACCCGGCAGATGTTTTTC.

A remark on this clone: For this DNA, TCRdb reports the protein of a much larger clone, which diverges at residue 4, most likely from a read error; the protein presented here is translated directly from the DNA. This chain connects TRDV2 to TRDJ3; D remains unclear. The CDR3 is made up of 15 amino acids. The V end lost 5 bases, the J end lost 0 bases, and 7 bases lay between the germline ends. Looked up from germline, CDR1 is GEAIGNYY and CDR2 is EKD. This CDR3 is CACGRLSWDTRQMFF. DNA of the CDR3: TGTGCCTGTGGCAGACTCTCCTGGGACACCCGACAGATGTTTTTC.

As concerns this clone: A much larger clone sits a single nucleotide away, making a read error possible. Other DNA sequences from this sample encode an identical CDR3 as well. This chain connects TRDV2 to TRDJ3, with 11 bases lining up with TRDD3. From germline, CDR1 is GEAIGNYY and CDR2 EKD. CDR3 length: 18 amino acids. The CDR3 coding sequence is TGTGCCTGTGACACTGGGGGATACGCCTCCTGGGACACTCGACAGATGTTTTTC. Translating it yields CACDTGGYASWDTRQMFF.

The sample holds a few counts of this clone. The protein held in TCRdb is that of a much larger clone and does not match this DNA's translation at residue 5, likely because of a read error; the protein shown is translated from the DNA. The J gene is TRDJ3, the V gene TRDV2, with 8 positions matching TRDD3. Unmatched junction bases numbered 5, after V lost 2 bases and J lost 0 bases. Germline lookup yields CDR1 GEAIGNYY and CDR2 EKD. This CDR3 comprises 18 residues. The CDR3 loop reads CACDILWGSSWDTRQMFF. CDR3 in DNA: TGTGCCTGTGACATCCTCTGGGGGAGCTCCTGGGACACCCGACAGATGTTTTTC.

On this clone itself: One end of the junction is discordant with germline, which a read error may explain. The V and J genes are TRDV2 and TRDJ3, with D perhaps matching TRDD3 (5 bases). This CDR3 is 19 amino acids long. The germline V gene has CDR1 GEAIGNYY and CDR2 EKD. CDR3 region: CACDTAGSISSWDTQQMFF. The CDR3 DNA follows: TGTGCCTGTGACACCGCGGGGTCCATCAGCTCCTGGGACACCCAACAGATGTTCTTC.

As to this clone: A much larger clone lies a single base off, so this may be a read error. The sample carries other DNA sequences with the same CDR3. The chain is built from TRDV2 and TRDJ3, with 9 bases lining up with TRDD3. The germline CDR1 and CDR2 sequences are GEAIGNYY and EKD. This CDR3 is built from 18 residues. The ends lost 4 bases at V and 1 base at J; junction bases unmatched: 7. The CDR3 DNA follows: TGTGCCTGTGATGGACTGGGGGACAAATCCTGGGACACCCGACAGATGTTTTTC. Its protein product is CACDGLGDKSWDTRQMFF.

This clone was counted only a few times. The mismatch at residue 3 between this DNA's translation and the TCRdb protein of a much larger clone likely reflects a read error; the protein shown is translated from the DNA. The V call is TRDV2, the J call TRDJ2; TRDD3 aligns across 8 bases. The CDR3 is 14 amino acids. Germline V gives CDR1 GEAIGNYY, CDR2 EKD. CDR3 coding DNA: TGTGCCAGTGACACCTGGGGGATGACAGCACAACTCTTCTTT. This encodes CASDTWGMTAQLFF.

This clone was seen a few times. A read error is the likely source, as a far larger clone sits one nucleotide away. The same CDR3 is also encoded by other DNA sequences in this sample. The chain couples TRDV2 to TRDJ3, with a tentative D call TRDD3 (6 bases). The CDR3 covers 20 residues. Looked up from germline, CDR1 is GEAIGNYY and CDR2 is EKD. The V and J ends lost 0 bases and 0 bases respectively, with 17 bases between them. The CDR3 region has the DNA TGTGCCTGTGACACCGTAAAGGGGGACCCCAGCTCCTGGGACACCCGACAGATGTTTTTC. It yields the protein CACDTVKGDPSSWDTRQMFF.

This clone has a handful of counts. The protein TCRdb lists belongs to a much larger clone and differs from this DNA's translation at residue 4, which points to a read error; the protein shown is made from the DNA. The sample holds other DNA sequences that translate to the same CDR3. V and J are TRDV2 and TRDJ3; 11 bases are shared with TRDD3. The CDR3 runs 16 residues. The trim removed 5 bases at V and 3 bases at J, leaving 2 bases unmatched. Per germline, CDR1 GEAIGNYY and CDR2 EKD. The CDR3: CACGTGGYWDTRQMFF. The CDR3 DNA sequence: TGTGCCTGTGGCACTGGGGGATACTGGGACACCCGACAGATGTTTTTC.

There are a few counts of this clone. A much larger clone differs by one base, so this may be a read error. Distinct nucleotide sequences in the sample also encode this CDR3. This chain connects TRDV2 to TRDJ1, with TRDD3 identical over 10 bases. CDR3 length equals 13 residues. Per the germline V gene, CDR1 is GEAIGNYY and CDR2 is EKD. In DNA, the CDR3 is TGTGCCTGTGTGTGGGGGATACCCGACAAACTCATCTTT. Its protein is CACVWGIPDKLIF.

This clone was seen a handful of times. A far larger clone is just one base off, so this is likely a read error. The chain recombines TRDV2 with TRDJ3, with TRDD3 identical over 11 bases. With V trimmed by 6 bases and J by 0 bases, 9 bases remained unmatched. This CDR3 region has 19 residues. The germline CDR1 and CDR2 sequences are GEAIGNYY and EKD. CDR3 region: CACNKVLGDSSWDTRQMFF. The CDR3 bases are TGTGCCTGTAACAAAGTACTGGGGGATAGCTCCTGGGACACCCGACAGATGTTTTTC.

This clone turned up a few times. The mismatch at residue 8 between this DNA's translation and the TCRdb protein of a much larger clone likely reflects a read error; the protein shown is translated from the DNA. This rearrangement joins TRDV2 to TRDJ1; D possibly corresponds to TRDD3 (5 bases). The CDR3 spans 15 residues. V was cut by 0 bases and J by 0 bases, with 10 bases left in between. Germline V gene sequence: CDR1 GEAIGNYY, CDR2 EKD. CDR3 DNA sequence: TGTGCCTGTGACACCAGGGGAGACTACACCGATAAACTCATCTTT. This translates into CACDTRGDYTDKLIF.

This clone appeared a few times. A read error may explain this, as a much larger clone is one base away. The same CDR3 arises from other DNA sequences in this sample as well. V is TRDV2 and J is TRDJ3; 9 bases fit TRDD3. Germline V gene data show CDR1 as GEAIGNYY and CDR2 as EKD. The CDR3 spans 18 residues. Here the CDR3 reads CACDTGIRGSWDTRQMFF. CDR3 DNA sequence: TGTGCCTGTGACACGGGGATACGCGGGTCCTGGGACACCCGACAGATGTTCTTC.

On this clone itself: A much larger clone differs by one base, so this may be a read error. Other DNA sequences in this sample translate to the same CDR3. The chain couples TRDV2 to TRDJ2; 9 bases match TRDD3. The CDR3 is 14 amino acids. Germline loops: CDR1 GEAIGNYY, CDR2 EKD. CDR3 sequence: CACDTWGDTAQLFF. CDR3 bases: TGTGCCTGTGACACCTGGGGGGATACAGCGCAACTCTTCTTT.

Sample share makes this clone medium-sized. The chain uses TRDV2 and TRDJ3; D possibly matches TRDD2 or TRDD3 (5 bases each). Trimming stripped 0 bases from V and 0 bases from J, with 20 bases between. The CDR3 contains 21 residues. Germline CDR1 reads GEAIGNYY; CDR2 reads EKD. This CDR3 is CACDTGLAPYIGSWDTRQMFF. The DNA for the CDR3 is TGTGCCTGTGACACCGGACTGGCCCCCTACATCGGCTCCTGGGACACCCGACAGATGTTTTTC.

A word on this clone: This may stem from a read error, because a much larger clone lies one nucleotide away. This same CDR3 is encoded by further DNA sequences in the sample. This chain joins TRDV2 and TRDJ3; 9 bases agree with TRDD3. Per germline, CDR1 GEAIGNYY and CDR2 EKD. This CDR3 has 19 residues. CDR3 in amino acids: CACDTVGIRFSWDTRQMFF. The CDR3 DNA reads TGTGCCTGCGACACCGTGGGGATACGTTTCTCCTGGGACACCCGACAGATGTTTTTC.

The sample holds a few counts of this clone. TCRdb's listed protein matches a much larger clone and diverges from this DNA's translation at residue 12, likely through a read error; the protein shown comes from the DNA. This sequence joins TRDV2 and TRDJ3; 7 nucleotides match TRDD3. Germline CDR1 reads GEAIGNYY; CDR2 reads EKD. There are 18 residues in the CDR3. For the CDR3, the DNA is TGTGCCTGTGACACCGGGGGATTCAGCTCCTGGGGCACCCGACAGATGTTTTTC. Its translation is CACDTGGFSSWGTRQMFF.

This clone was recorded a few times. A read error is possible here, since a much larger clone lies one base away. This chain uses TRDV2 with TRDJ1, with 10 bases that match TRDD3. The ends lost 3 bases at V and 1 base at J; junction bases unmatched: 4. CDR1 is GEAIGNYY, CDR2 EKD, per germline. The CDR3 sequence is 15 residues long. In nucleotides, the CDR3 is TGTGCCTGTGACTACCGGGGGATACGCACCGATAAACTCATCTTT. Encoded protein: CACDYRGIRTDKLIF.